These 27 T cell receptor beta chains share one sample of origin, sequenced in a study of identical twins. Via MiXCR, TCRdb re-called the 5' RACE reads, giving one row per CDR3 protein. The repertoire holds around 510,000 distinct CDR3 sequences, approximately 14% seen once, with about 1% in the top ten. The data also belong to a second study, concerning yellow fever vaccine responses in identical twins.

Sequencing was carried out using CD4+ T cells sorted from blood. All receptors come from a woman younger than 35 in good health.

V usage is TRBV3-1 and J usage is TRBJ2-3; TRBD2 might be the D (6 bases). V shed 3 bases and J shed 4 bases, with 14 bases lying between them. CDR1 and CDR2 (germline): LGHDT, YNNKEL (reference sequence). The CDR3 extends over 15 amino acids. CDR3 sequence reads: CASSHSGGRSDTQYF. CDR3 coding DNA: TGTGCCAGCAGCCACTCCGGGGGTAGATCAGATACGCAGTATTTT.

This clonotype was seen a handful of times. The V call is TRBV4-3, the J call TRBJ2-5; D is uncertain. V dropped 0 bases and J dropped 6 bases, with 8 bases sitting between them. Germline loops: CDR1 LGHNA, CDR2 YSLEER. This CDR3 comprises 13 residues. The CDR3 nucleotides read TGCGCCAGCAGCCAAGATAGGCTAAAGACCCAGTACTTC. This sequence encodes CASSQDRLKTQYF.

The rearrangement links TRBV18 to TRBJ1-1, with D hard to call. The CDR3 totals 13 residues. The germline V gene encodes CDR1 KGHSH and CDR2 LQKENI. V was cut by 6 bases and J by 3 bases, with 11 bases left in between. The CDR3: CASSSIGDTEAFF. In DNA form, the CDR3 reads TGTGCCAGCTCCAGTATCGGGGACACTGAAGCTTTCTTT.

The chain uses TRBV6-1 and TRBJ2-1; D unresolved. Trimming pared 2 bases from V and 5 bases from J, leaving 13 bases between. Germline V lookup: CDR1 MNHNS, CDR2 SASEGT. The CDR3 loop spans 15 amino acids. The CDR3 DNA sequence: TGTGCCAGCAGTGAACTAGTCGGAAACGACAATGAGCAGTTCTTC. Translation gives CASSELVGNDNEQFF.

The chain uses TRBV11-2 and TRBJ2-3, with D perhaps given as TRBD1 or TRBD2 (5 bases each). Trimming stripped 3 bases from V and 1 base from J, with 23 bases between. The CDR3 length is 19 residues. CDR1 SGHAT and CDR2 FQNNGV come from the germline V gene. This chain's CDR3 is CASSLGWGGHSRRTDTQYF. DNA of the CDR3: TGTGCCAGCAGCTTGGGATGGGGCGGGCACTCCCGTCGCACAGATACGCAGTATTTT. Complete variable domain (other parts from reference TRBV11-2 and TRBJ2-3): EAGVAQSPRYKIIEKRQSVAFWCNPISGHATLYWYQQILGQGPKLLIQFQNNGVVDDSQLPKDRFSAERLKGVDSTLKIQPAKLEDSAVYLCASSLGWGGHSRRTDTQYFGPGTRLTVL.

At least ten counts were recorded for this clonotype. The chain carries TRBV28 and TRBJ2-7; D may match TRBD1 or TRBD2 (5 bases each). The CDR3 has 14 residues. Trimming took 2 bases from V and 5 from J, leaving 13 bases between them. CDR1 and CDR2 (germline): MDHEN, SYDVKM. This CDR3 is CASSLGGTHNEQYF. The DNA for the CDR3 is TGTGCCAGCAGTTTAGGTGGGACCCACAACGAGCAGTACTTC. The full variable domain, its missing parts supplied by reference TRBV28 and TRBJ2-7, is DVKVTQSSRYLVKRTGEKVFLECVQDMDHENMFWYRQDPGLGLRLIYFSYDVKMKEKGDIPEGYSVSREKKERFSLILESASTNQTSMYLCASSLGGTHNEQYFGPGTRLTVT.

The chain carries TRBV20-1 and TRBJ2-3, with 8 bases fitting TRBD2. The germline CDR1 and CDR2 sequences are DFQATT and SNEGSKA (reference sequence). V lost 6 bases and J lost 1; bases outside the gene matches: 9. The CDR3 contains 15 residues. The CDR3 DNA reads as TGCAGTGCCCCGACTAGCGAATTGGGCACAGATACGCAGTATTTT. Protein sequence: CSAPTSELGTDTQYF.

The CDR3 nucleotides read TGTGCCAGCAGCTTTTGGGGAGGGATGAACACTGAAGCTTTCTTT. Translated: CASSFWGGMNTEAFF. V usage is TRBV11-2 and J usage is TRBJ1-1; D call uncertain. There are 15 residues in the CDR3. The germline CDR1 and CDR2 sequences are SGHAT and FQNNGV. The V gene lost 3 bases and the J gene lost 0 bases, with 11 bases spanning the gap.

This sequence joins TRBV27 and TRBJ2-7, with D tentatively TRBD2 (6 bases). Germline CDR1 and CDR2: MNHEY and SMNVEV (reference sequence). Between the trimmed V and J ends, which lost 5 bases and 4 bases, there was a span of 15 bases. The CDR3 length is 14 residues. This CDR3 reads CASSTSPGRYEQYF. In nucleotides, the CDR3 is TGTGCCAGCAGTACTAGTCCAGGGAGGTACGAGCAGTACTTC.

The rearrangement links TRBV20-1 to TRBJ2-7; possibly TRBD1 for D (8 bases). With 7 bases removed from V and 3 bases from J, the gap between germline ends came to 16 bases. Germline-derived CDR1 and CDR2 are DFQATT and SNEGSKA (reference sequence). This CDR3 region has 13 residues. DNA of the CDR3: TGCAGTGGGGACTACACAGGGGGCTACGAGCAGTACTTC. This translates into CSGDYTGGYEQYF.

This clonotype was found a few times. The chain recombines TRBV6-5 with TRBJ1-1; 9 bases agree with TRBD1. V lost 2 bases to trimming and J lost 4 bases; unmatched junction nucleotides: 5. Germline CDR1 MNHEY, CDR2 SVGAGI. The CDR3 has 15 amino acids. As DNA, the CDR3 is TGTGCCAGCAGTTACCTGACAGGGGGTGGCACTGAAGCTTTCTTT. Encoded protein: CASSYLTGGGTEAFF.

Many counts were recorded for this clonotype. V and J are TRBV6-5 and TRBJ2-7; TRBD2 is a possible D gene (5 bases). Germline lookup yields CDR1 MNHEY and CDR2 SVGAGI. The CDR3 has 13 residues. V shed 0 bases and J shed 6 bases, with 9 bases lying between them. CDR3 in DNA: TGTGCCAGCAGTTACTCGAAGGGAGTCGAGCAGTACTTC. This translates into CASSYSKGVEQYF.

For this clonotype: A read error may explain this, as a much larger clone is one base away. The genes are TRBV11-2 and TRBJ1-2; possible D gene TRBD1, 5 bases. Between the trimmed V and J ends, which lost 4 bases and 6 bases, there was a span of 9 bases. The CDR3 is 12 residues long. The germline V gene has CDR1 SGHAT and CDR2 FQNNGV. CDR3: CASSSEGDGYTF. The CDR3 coding sequence is TGTGCCAGCAGCTCAGAAGGGGATGGCTACACCTTC.

There are many counts of this clonotype. The gene calls are TRBV5-1 and TRBJ2-5; TRBD2 is a possible D gene (6 bases). This CDR3 has 13 amino acids. Germline V gives CDR1 SGHRS, CDR2 YFSETQ. The V and J ends lost 3 bases and 2 bases respectively, with 8 bases between them. CDR3 sequence (DNA): TGCGCCAGCAGCTGGAGGGGTCAAGAGACCCAGTACTTC. Protein sequence: CASSWRGQETQYF. Supplemented by reference TRBV5-1 and TRBJ2-5, the full variable domain reads KAGVTQTPRYLIKTRGQQVTLSCSPISGHRSVSWYQQTPGQGLQFLFEYFSETQRNKGNFPGRFSGRQFSNSRSEMNVSTLELGDSALYLCASSWRGQETQYFGPGTRLLVL.

This clonotype showed up just a few times. The chain combines TRBV20-1 with TRBJ2-7; TRBD2 agrees at 12 bases. The CDR3 is 15 amino acids. In germline, CDR1 is DFQATT, CDR2 SNEGSKA (reference sequence). Losses at the gene ends were 4 bases for V and 0 bases for J; bases not matched to a gene: 4. The DNA of the CDR3 is TGCAGTGCTAATCTAGCGGGAGGGAACTCCTACGAGCAGTACTTC. Encoded protein: CSANLAGGNSYEQYF.

This clonotype was seen repeatedly, ten times or more. The DNA for the CDR3 is TGCAGCGTAGACCCGGAGGGGGCCAATGAGCAGTTCTTC. Amino acid sequence: CSVDPEGANEQFF. The V gene is TRBV29-1, the J gene TRBJ2-1; TRBD1 is a possible D gene (7 bases). The CDR3 runs 13 residues. V shed 6 bases and J shed 6 bases, with 15 bases lying between them. CDR1 is SQVTM, CDR2 ANQGSEA, per germline.

This clonotype was seen a few times. The rearrangement links TRBV4-2 to TRBJ2-7, with TRBD2 identical over 9 bases. Germline assignment: CDR1 LGHNA and CDR2 YNFKEQ. The CDR3 spans 18 residues. Trimming cost V 0 bases and J 0 bases; bases outside gene matches: 9. The CDR3 here is CASSQEGASGISSYEQYF. In DNA, the CDR3 is TGTGCCAGCAGCCAAGAGGGAGCTAGCGGGATCAGCTCCTACGAGCAGTACTTC.

The rearrangement links TRBV25-1 to TRBJ2-1; 9 nucleotides align to TRBD2. The V gene's germline CDR1 is MGHDK and CDR2 SYGVNS. The trim removed 4 bases at V and 6 bases at J, leaving 4 bases unmatched. This CDR3 region has 14 residues. DNA for the CDR3: TGTGCCAGCAGTGTGGCGGGAGGGGTCAATGAGCAGTTCTTC. It translates to CASSVAGGVNEQFF.

This chain joins TRBV5-1 and TRBJ2-1; TRBD2 matches at 12 bases. Germline CDR1 is SGHRS and CDR2 is YFSETQ. The CDR3 is 16 residues long. V lost 1 base, J lost 7 bases, and 6 bases stayed unmatched. The CDR3 loop is CASSLLAGGSKNEQFF. The CDR3 bases are TGCGCCAGCAGCTTGCTAGCGGGAGGGTCAAAGAATGAGCAGTTCTTC.

The genes are TRBV20-1 and TRBJ1-2; D is unresolved. V was clipped by 2 bases and J by 6 bases, with 13 bases between them. Germline loops: CDR1 DFQATT, CDR2 SNEGSKA (reference sequence). The length of the CDR3 is 13 residues. The CDR3 loop reads CSARNFRNHGYTF. The CDR3 nucleotides are TGCAGTGCTAGAAACTTCAGGAACCATGGCTACACCTTC.

This chain links TRBV6-6 with TRBJ2-1; D gene unclear. The CDR3 totals 13 residues. Germline V gives CDR1 MNHNY, CDR2 SVGAGI (reference sequence). The V and J ends lost 0 bases and 7 bases respectively, with 7 bases between them. CDR3 nucleotides: TGTGCCAGCAGTTACTCGGGATGGAATGAGCAGTTCTTC. Translating it yields CASSYSGWNEQFF.

This clonotype appeared a single time. It may be a read error: a sequence one base away is much more abundant. The CDR3 spells CAILETGSYEQYF. DNA for the CDR3: TGTGCCATCCTAGAGACAGGCTCCTACGAGCAGTACTTC. V usage is TRBV10-3 and J usage is TRBJ2-7; tentative D call: TRBD1 (6 bases). The CDR3 totals 13 residues. CDR1 is ENHRY and CDR2 is SYGVKD in the germline V gene. V was shortened by 8 bases and J by 0 bases, with 11 bases between the two germline ends.

This clonotype has ten or more counts. The rearrangement links TRBV29-1 to TRBJ2-5, with D perhaps TRBD1 (5 bases). Germline assignment: CDR1 SQVTM and CDR2 ANQGSEA. CDR3 length equals 12 residues. V was clipped by 4 bases and J by 4 bases, with 10 bases between them. The CDR3 reads CSVVTGLETQYF. CDR3 in DNA: TGCAGCGTTGTAACAGGCCTAGAGACCCAGTACTTC. Combining the CDR3 with reference TRBV29-1 and TRBJ2-5 gives the whole variable domain SAVISQKPSRDICQRGTSLTIQCQVDSQVTMMFWYRQQPGQSLTLIATANQGSEATYESGFVIDKFPISRPNLTFSTLTVSNMSPEDSSIYLCSVVTGLETQYFGPGTRLLVL.

V and J are TRBV5-1 and TRBJ2-5; 9 bases line up with TRBD1. V lost 4 bases to trimming and J lost 2 bases; unmatched junction nucleotides: 6. From germline, CDR1 is SGHRS and CDR2 YFSETQ. This CDR3 spans 15 amino acids. The CDR3 protein is CASSTGQGSQETQYF. CDR3 in DNA: TGCGCCAGCAGCACAGGACAGGGGAGTCAAGAGACCCAGTACTTC.

The chain recombines TRBV7-2 with TRBJ1-3, with D possibly TRBD1 on 5 matching bases. Germline CDR1 is SGHTA and CDR2 is FQGNSA. This CDR3 is built from 17 residues. Trimming removed 5 bases at V and 2 bases at J, with 19 bases between. CDR3 sequence: CASSPIGGMTTGNTIYF. CDR3 sequence (DNA): TGTGCCAGCAGCCCCATTGGGGGGATGACGACTGGAAACACCATATATTTT.

The chain couples TRBV7-9 to TRBJ2-7, with TRBD2 identical over 11 bases. V shed 4 bases and J 13 bases; nucleotides not matched to a gene: 12. This CDR3 region has 14 residues. Per germline, CDR1 SEHNR and CDR2 FQNEAQ (reference sequence). As DNA, the CDR3 is TGTGCCAGCAGCTACCCGGGACTAGCGGTAGCCGCTTACTTC. It is translated as CASSYPGLAVAAYF.

The CDR3 reads CASSLGGRAVSETQYF. CDR3 DNA sequence: TGTGCCAGCAGCTTAGGTGGCAGGGCGGTTTCGGAGACCCAGTACTTC. The chain has TRBV7-9 and TRBJ2-5; possibly TRBD1 for D (5 bases). Trimming removed 1 base from V and 5 bases from J, with 17 bases in between. Germline CDR1 reads SEHNR; CDR2 reads FQNEAQ (reference sequence). There are 16 residues in the CDR3.